The present T cell receptor (beta chain) was sequenced within a study of Graves' ophthalmopathy and Graves' hyperthyroidism. Whole-study findings and limits: Ophthalmopathy progression prediction by the model yielded a sensitivity of about 69% and a specificity of nearly 75%. With approximately 88% sensitivity and roughly 76% specificity, a 13-signature model separated ophthalmopathy from stable hyperthyroidism.

The authors amplified TCR beta CDR3 regions from RNA transcripts. First-round RT-PCR relied on HTBI primers, and a second-round multiplex PCR came next. Using its own MiXCR run on the multiplex PCR reads, TCRdb lists one record per CDR3 protein. The data hold some 750,000 distinct CDR3 sequences, with roughly two fifths observed a single time. PBMCs were obtained from roughly 10 ml of fresh peripheral blood. The table lists this clonotype with a few counts. Its specificity is unknown. The sequence derives from an adult man with Graves' ophthalmopathy. The material sequenced was peripheral blood.

The CDR3 spells CASMRARNSPLHF. The CDR3 coding sequence is TGTGCCAGCATGCGGGCCCGGAATTCACCCCTCCACTTT. This chain uses TRBV10-3 with TRBJ1-6; D is uncertain. Looked up from germline, CDR1 is ENHRY and CDR2 is SYGVKD. Trimming removed 10 bases at V and 7 bases at J, with 14 bases between. CDR3 length: 13 residues.